Sequencing of this TCR beta chain was carried out in a study of low-dose radiotherapy and immunotherapy resistance in tumors. Study in general: Treatment of Cohort 2 consisted of 1 Gy per fraction every two weeks, amounting to 13 Gy over 26 weeks. One day prior to radiation and immunotherapy, intravenous cyclophosphamide at 200 mg/m2 was given, repeated every two weeks.

As to time point: after trial treatment. This sample's treatment: LDRT plus nivolumab, ipilimumab, low-dose cyclophosphamide and aspirin (RACIN trial). Donors were given nivolumab, ipilimumab, aspirin, low-dose cyclophosphamide and low-dose radiotherapy. This clonotype appeared many times. TRAV- and TRBV-specific primers primed first-strand cDNA, covering alpha and beta chains. Amplification, which lasted 15 to 20 PCR cycles, used a constant-region primer and V-primer adapter to amplify TCRs. In TCRdb, the reads were re-called with MiXCR into one record per CDR3 protein. The sample comprises 40,000 or so distinct CDR3 sequences, less than 30% of which are singletons, and about a tenth rests with the top ten. Sample: PBMCs, taken after low-dose radiotherapy plus immunotherapy. The sequence derives from a male donor with prostate cancer.

The CDR3 sequence is CASSQDHGGGEADTQYF. In DNA form, the CDR3 reads TGCGCCAGCAGCCAAGATCACGGCGGGGGGGAGGCAGATACGCAGTATTTT. The chain combines TRBV4-1 with TRBJ2-3; 9 bases agree with TRBD2. The junction had 8 bases not matched to a gene; V was cut back by 0 bases and J by 4 bases. Germline V gives CDR1 MGHRA, CDR2 YSYEKL. CDR3 size: 17 residues.